This TCR beta chain was identified in a study of vaccination and CD4 T cells after COVID-19. Study-wide background: Overlapping SARS-CoV-2, HCoV-NL63, HCoV-OC43 and HCoV-229E spike peptides stimulated the cells.

This clonotype was detected only a few times. Its antigen remains unknown. The Oncomine TCR Beta short-read assay generated sequence data from the DNA of cultured CD4+ T cells. Genomic DNA was isolated from CD4+ T cells that had been cultured. In TCRdb, the PCR reads were re-called with MiXCR into one record per CDR3 protein. The sample shows about 6,800 distinct CDR3 sequences, roughly four fifths of them seen only once. The treatment here: roughly 11-day PBMC culture with coronavirus spike peptide pools or control peptides (ViraFEST assay). Half the growth medium was swapped for new IL-2 medium on days 3 and 7. V lost 7 bases to trimming and J lost 4 bases, with 14 bases between them. The CDR3 has 14 amino acids. CDR1 and CDR2 (germline): MNHNS, SASEGT.

This receptor was obtained from a human donor who had recovered from COVID-19. The chain links TRBV6-1 to TRBJ1-5; D is uncertain. The sample consisted of CD4+ T cells from blood, cultured in vitro. CDR3 sequence (DNA): TGTGCCAGCACCGTACACAAGGCAAATCAGCCCCAGCATTTT. Its translation is CASTVHKANQPQHF.